The sequence of this T cell receptor beta chain was determined in a study of blood T cell repertoires in COVID-19. This CDR3 has 12 amino acids. Germline CDR1 is SGDLS and CDR2 is YYNGEE. Trimming removed 0 bases at V and 13 bases at J, with 10 bases between. The count of this clone is one. Method: immunoSEQ multiplex PCR; TCRdb's copy keeps in-frame clones and lacks some. The sample includes some 200,000 clones, about four fifths seen only once; the top ten take approximately 1.2%. This clonotype was obtained from a woman aged 40-49 years with acute COVID-19. Sequencing was performed on PBMCs or T cells enriched from blood (not recorded which). The chain joins TRBV9 to TRBJ2-2; no definite D call. DNA of the CDR3: TGTGCCAGCAGCGTAGCGGCAGGCGTGCTGTTTTTT. It codes for CASSVAAGVLFF.